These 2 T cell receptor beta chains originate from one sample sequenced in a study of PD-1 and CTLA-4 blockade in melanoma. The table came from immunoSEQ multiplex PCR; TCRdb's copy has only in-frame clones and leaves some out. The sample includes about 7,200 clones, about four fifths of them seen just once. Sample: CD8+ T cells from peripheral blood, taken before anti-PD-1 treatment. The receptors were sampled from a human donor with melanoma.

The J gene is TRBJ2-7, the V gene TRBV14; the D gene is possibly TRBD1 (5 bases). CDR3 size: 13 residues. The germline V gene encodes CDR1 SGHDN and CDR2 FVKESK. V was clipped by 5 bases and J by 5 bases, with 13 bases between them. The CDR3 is CASSLAAGHEQYF. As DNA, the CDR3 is TGTGCCAGCAGCTTGGCGGCAGGGCACGAGCAGTACTTC.

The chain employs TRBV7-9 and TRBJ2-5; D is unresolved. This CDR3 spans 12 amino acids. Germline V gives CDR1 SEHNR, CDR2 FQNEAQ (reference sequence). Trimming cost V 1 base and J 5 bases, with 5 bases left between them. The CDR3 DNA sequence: TGTGCCAGCAGCTTAGATTGGGAGACCCAGTACTTC. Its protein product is CASSLDWETQYF. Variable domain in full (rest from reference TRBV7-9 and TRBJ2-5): DTGVSQNPRHKITKRGQNVTFRCDPISEHNRLYWYRQTLGQGPEFLTYFQNEAQLEKSRLLSDRFSAERPKGSFSTLEIQRTEQGDSAMYLCASSLDWETQYFGPGTRLLVL.